The rows below give T cell receptor beta chains drawn from one sample of a study of blood T cell repertoires in COVID-19. Profiled with immunoSEQ multiplex PCR; TCRdb holds only in-frame clones, not every one. Seen here are about 41,000 clones, about 85% observed once, and the top ten hold around 40%. Sequencing was performed on peripheral blood. The origin of the receptors is a woman over 75 with acute or convalescent COVID-19. Each CDR3 is given with its conserved first and last residue. The D gene is left open where the match is weak. Clone size is stated in some rows and not others, as once, few, many or a class when expanded.

cdr3_nt: TGTGCCAGTAGTATATCAGCGGGGGGGCACAATGAGCAGTTCTTC
cdr3_aa: CASSISAGGHNEQFF
j_call: TRBJ2-1
d_call: TRBD2
v_call: TRBV19
clone_size: NA

cdr3_nt: TGTGCCAGCAGCCAAGGGGGGGTAACCTATGGCTACACCTTC
cdr3_aa: CASSQGGVTYGYTF
j_call: TRBJ1-2
d_call: NA
v_call: TRBV5-4
clone_size: NA

cdr3_nt: TGTGCCAGCAGCCTCGGGACTAGCGGGAACACCGGGGAGCTGTTTTTT
cdr3_aa: CASSLGTSGNTGELFF
j_call: TRBJ2-2
d_call: TRBD2
v_call: TRBV3-1/TRBV3-2
clone_size: NA

cdr3_nt: TGTGCCAGCAGCCCGGAAACAGGGTACACTGAAGCTTTCTTT
cdr3_aa: CASSPETGYTEAFF
j_call: TRBJ1-1
d_call: NA
v_call: TRBV14
clone_size: once

cdr3_nt: TGTGCCAGCAGCCTGGACAGAACTGAAGCTTTCTTT
cdr3_aa: CASSLDRTEAFF
j_call: TRBJ1-1
d_call: NA
v_call: TRBV5-4
clone_size: NA

cdr3_nt: TGTGCCAGCAGCCAAGATGGAGGGCAGCCCCAGCATTTT
cdr3_aa: CASSQDGGQPQHF
j_call: TRBJ1-5
d_call: NA
v_call: TRBV4-2
clone_size: NA

cdr3_nt: TGTGCCAGCAGCTCGACAGGGGGGGAGACCCAGTACTTC
cdr3_aa: CASSSTGGETQYF
j_call: TRBJ2-5
d_call: TRBD1
v_call: TRBV7-9
clone_size: NA

cdr3_nt: TGTGCCAGCAGGACAGGAAATAATCAGCCCCAGCATTTT
cdr3_aa: CASRTGNNQPQHF
j_call: TRBJ1-5
d_call: NA
v_call: TRBV6-5
clone_size: once

cdr3_nt: TGTGCCAGCAGCCCTGGACAGGGGGCGAGCTATGGCTACACCTTC
cdr3_aa: CASSPGQGASYGYTF
j_call: TRBJ1-2
d_call: TRBD1
v_call: TRBV2
clone_size: NA

cdr3_nt: TGTGCCAGCACGGTAGCAGGGGCTATGAACACTGAAGCTTTCTTT
cdr3_aa: CASTVAGAMNTEAFF
j_call: TRBJ1-1
d_call: NA
v_call: TRBV2
clone_size: NA

cdr3_nt: TGTGCCAGCAGTTACGGGGCAGTCCCAGATACGCAGTATTTT
cdr3_aa: CASSYGAVPDTQYF
j_call: TRBJ2-3
d_call: NA
v_call: TRBV6-2/TRBV6-3
clone_size: NA

cdr3_nt: TGCGCCAGCAGGGCCCTCGGGGGGGCTGGCTACGAGCAGTACTTC
cdr3_aa: CASRALGGAGYEQYF
j_call: TRBJ2-7
d_call: TRBD2
v_call: TRBV10-2
clone_size: NA

cdr3_nt: TGTGCCAGCAGCCAAGATATCGGGGGGGGACAGGGCTATGGCTACACCTTC
cdr3_aa: CASSQDIGGGQGYGYTF
j_call: TRBJ1-2
d_call: TRBD1
v_call: TRBV3-1/TRBV3-2
clone_size: NA

cdr3_nt: TGTGCCAGCAGCCAAGGGCATTCTGGAAACACCATATATTTT
cdr3_aa: CASSQGHSGNTIYF
j_call: TRBJ1-3
d_call: NA
v_call: TRBV3-1/TRBV3-2
clone_size: NA

cdr3_nt: TGTGCCAGCAGCTCGACCGGGGGGTTCTCCTATAATTCACCCCTCCACTTT
cdr3_aa: CASSSTGGFSYNSPLHF
j_call: TRBJ1-6
d_call: NA
v_call: TRBV5-8
clone_size: NA

cdr3_nt: TGTGCCAGCAGCCCCGGACAGGGGCAACCCCTCCACTTT
cdr3_aa: CASSPGQGQPLHF
j_call: TRBJ1-6
d_call: TRBD1
v_call: TRBV7-7
clone_size: NA

cdr3_nt: TGTGCCAGCAGCTTAGGGGGACAGGGGTTTTTGGAGACCCAGTACTTC
cdr3_aa: CASSLGGQGFLETQYF
j_call: TRBJ2-5
d_call: TRBD1
v_call: TRBV7-9
clone_size: NA

cdr3_nt: TGTGCCAGCTCAGGGGAGGGCGATCAGCCCCAGCATTTT
cdr3_aa: CASSGEGDQPQHF
j_call: TRBJ1-5
d_call: NA
v_call: TRBV18
clone_size: few

cdr3_nt: TGTGCCAGCAGCAAGACTAGCGGGGGCCCGTGGGTGACCCAGTACTTC
cdr3_aa: CASSKTSGGPWVTQYF
j_call: TRBJ2-5
d_call: TRBD2
v_call: TRBV3-1/TRBV3-2
clone_size: NA

cdr3_nt: TGCGCCAGCAGCTTGCTACCGGGACTTCAAGAGACCCAGTACTTC
cdr3_aa: CASSLLPGLQETQYF
j_call: TRBJ2-5
d_call: NA
v_call: TRBV5-1
clone_size: NA

cdr3_nt: TGCGCCAGCAGCCGAGGGACAACCAACACTGAAGCTTTCTTT
cdr3_aa: CASSRGTTNTEAFF
j_call: TRBJ1-1
d_call: NA
v_call: TRBV5-1
clone_size: NA

cdr3_nt: TGTGCCAGCTCTCTCGGACAGGGGCCCTACACCGGGGAGCTGTTTTTT
cdr3_aa: CASSLGQGPYTGELFF
j_call: TRBJ2-2
d_call: TRBD1
v_call: TRBV18
clone_size: NA